This TCR beta chain was documented in a study of cytomegalovirus exposure and HLA in healthy donors (dated by TCRdb to 2016 to 2017). For the wider study: An earlier analysis of approximately 590 of the donors reported approximately 290 Gb of sequence data and some 100 million unique TCR beta sequences from about 200 million T cells. The study combined high-throughput TCR immunosequencing, statistical association of individual TCRs with disease status, and machine learning to predict cytomegalovirus infection status. Across 398 genotyped donors of the cohort, an average of roughly 230,000 unique TCR beta nucleotide sequences per donor were sequenced, and approximately 17% of those sequences were non-productive. Donor age, sex, ethnicity and CMV serostatus were compiled together with the repertoire data. The study used immunosequencing to profile the T cell repertoires of approximately 650 subjects and linked those repertoires to cytomegalovirus serostatus. Besides the first cohort of 666 subjects, a separate validation cohort made up of 120 or so different subjects was used. Rather than using new phenotypic data, the later analysis identified candidate immune exposures from TCR beta sequences and from how often those sequences occurred across donors. The genetic ancestry cluster associated with self-reported Caucasian donors included about four fifths of the roughly 410 genotyped donors. To decide whether each TCR beta V gene segment behaved as functional or pseudogenic, an earlier analysis of some 580 of the donors relied on high-throughput TCR beta sequencing. Five DR-DQ haplotypes were handled as single units for association and clustering, since linkage in the cohort was strong. The aim of the study was to test whether cataloging public T cell receptors could identify signatures of past pathogen exposure. HLA typing included class I and class II loci at four-digit resolution. To study patterns of TCR occurrence, a later analysis re-analyzed previously published TCR beta repertoires from 550 to 800 donors and added high-resolution HLA genotyping. About 280 gigabases of sequencing data and approximately 80 million unique TCR sequences were included in an early release covering around 650 HLA-typed donors. A later genetic analysis used genome-wide SNP genotypes for about 65% of the 666 donors, treating that subset as a discovery cohort. All discovery cohort repertoires had been generated on a single sequencing platform. Typing coverage differed by locus: A, B, C, DRB1 and DQB1 were typed in roughly 620-630 donors, DQA1 in about 500, DPA1 in around 580, and DPB1 in just under 490.

The paper as a whole reports these results and caveats: According to the authors, the approach could potentially be generalized to other disease states and immunological phenotypes. Broadly in line with IMGT annotations, most TCR beta V segments showed up in productive rearrangements about 90% or about 30% of the time in an earlier analysis of around 600 of the donors. Linkage disequilibrium might explain the correlated functional status among segregating V segments, but an unknown experimental factor could not be ruled out. A further reported finding was that TCR beta sequences accurately predicted the HLA-A and HLA-B alleles for most subjects in the first cohort. A later genetic analysis associated a missense DCLRE1C variant with V-gene and J-gene trimming of TCR beta chains, and an independent cohort replicated the association. In vitro tests confirmed that a few of the cytomegalovirus-associated TCR beta chains recognize cytomegalovirus antigens. Only TCR beta chains were sequenced in this cohort, and the absence of alpha or paired-chain data limited detectable features. Strong co-occurrence of HLA alleles, especially DR and DQ, made assigning TCR associations to individual alleles difficult. In a later analysis, the rate of TCR association differed among HLA loci, with DRB1 alleles having the most associated TCRs and HLA-C alleles having the fewest. According to a later analysis, parvovirus B19, influenza, CMV and Epstein-Barr virus appeared linked to several top co-occurrence clusters. HLA typing was unavailable for some donors at each locus, so association tests used only the typed subset. A later analysis associated about 17,000 TCR beta sequences with specific HLA alleles at a false discovery rate of 0.05. Roughly 15 rarely observed V segments, including chromosome 9 orphons, were excluded from the earlier analysis of 550 to 700 of the donors because counts were too low. Some IMGT-functional V segments, including TRBV6-2 and TRBV6-3, could not be distinguished by the 87-base-pair reads and were therefore excluded. Sequencing depth was assumed to be roughly uniform across donors in the presence/absence analyses, though that assumption may not hold. According to a later genetic analysis, donors in an Asian-associated ancestry cluster had fewer N-insertions in productive TCRs than the roughly 700-donor mean. Compared with equally common non-associated chains, HLA-associated TCR beta chains in a later analysis were more clonally expanded and had lower generation probabilities. The study gave a list of about 150 TCR beta chains associated with cytomegalovirus. CMV serostatus was the only immune exposure information available for the cohort. Across donors, most TCR sequences were observed very rarely, whereas some public TCRs were present in many individuals. In both the original and validation cohorts, the classifier was reported to diagnose cytomegalovirus status with high specificity and sensitivity. In a later analysis, most CMV-associated TCR beta chains were found to appear HLA-restricted, with HLA associations seemingly driven largely by CMV exposure. A group of highly shared sequence variants was considered likely to be a technical artifact of the sequencing pipeline.

The cohort was made up of approximately 670 healthy bone marrow donors. Cohort members were all nominally healthy when sampled, although unrecorded immune exposures were likely present. The donor was CMV seronegative and was included in the group of around 320 seronegative cohort members. A peripheral blood sample was collected from each donor, and TCR beta sequencing was performed on peripheral blood mononuclear cells. The Qiagen DNeasy Blood Extraction Kit was used to extract genomic DNA from the blood cell samples. This clone appeared a few times. Its binding antigen is unknown. Qualities for individual bases were not recorded, and no much larger clone is one base off. Inclusive of the bounding cysteine and phenylalanine, the CDR3 is 14 residues long. The retained sequence is limited to the CDR3, 42 bases, with the frame set at the first base. Taken from the germline V gene, the CDR1 and CDR2 loops are SGHDN and FVKESK. V sheds 2 bases and J sheds 3 bases, leaving 8 bases between their ends.

Library prep was done by the immunoSEQ multiplex PCR assay. A mixture of 60 forward primers for TCR Vbeta segments and 13 reverse primers for TCR Jbeta segments was used in the multiplex PCR. The CDR3 region of rearranged TCR beta genes was amplified from genomic DNA by a multiplex PCR assay. The Illumina HiSeq System was used to sequence the amplified TCR beta libraries as 87-base-pair reads. The study's own analysis went as follows. A later analysis tallied roughly 78 million unique TCR beta chains across the 660 or so repertoires, and about 12 million of those chains were shared by two or more donors. Raw reads were error-corrected and collapsed into unique sequences with a nearest-neighbor algorithm that merged closely related sequences to remove PCR and sequencing errors. V, D and J gene segments were assigned by aligning CDR3 sequences to IMGT reference sequences. Each retained sequence needed at least a six-nucleotide match to both a V gene segment and a J gene segment. Rearrangements were classified as productive when the CDR3 lacked stop codons and remained in frame with V and J, and all other rearrangements were classified as non-productive. Following IMGT convention, CDR3 was defined as the stretch from the second conserved V-encoded cysteine to the conserved J-encoded phenylalanine. Sequences without an unambiguous match to a single V gene segment were excluded from the earlier analysis of a few hundred of the donors. An earlier analysis of 500 to 600 of the donors classified V segments as functional when productive rearrangements were above 56.7% and as segregating when the standard deviation between donors was above 5%. A statistical classification framework was built to diagnose cytomegalovirus status from the catalog of TCR beta chain sequences. In a later analysis, V and J genes were assigned by comparing TCR nucleotide sequences against IMGT/GENE-DB human TR gene sequences. In a later analysis, CDR3 sequences and most-parsimonious VDJ recombination scenarios were assigned using the TCRdist pipeline. In a later analysis, every TCR beta chain was defined by the combination of its CDR3 amino acid sequence and its V-gene family, and reads without a unique V-gene family were dropped. To address suspected cross-contamination and a sequencing artifact, a later analysis removed roughly 640 highly shared, low-generation-probability nucleotide sequences. For each public chain, a later analysis derived a clonal expansion index from normalized ranks of inferred template counts within each repertoire. Generation probabilities in a later analysis came from a VDJ recombination model fitted to out-of-frame rearrangements, and those results were checked against IGoR. Hypergeometric tests were used in a later analysis to score TCR-TCR, TCR-HLA and TCR-CMV co-occurrence, with a repertoire-size bias correction applied to the TCR pairs. False discovery rates were estimated in a later analysis by permuting HLA or CMV assignments 20 times. In a later analysis, co-occurring TCRs were grouped using DBSCAN, and TCRdist sequence similarity was added for clustering within HLA-allele-positive subsets. For co-occurrence clustering, repertoires with fewer than 30,000 or more than 120,000 public chains were excluded, along with roughly 5 repertoires with anomalous nucleotide sharing. Sourced from immuneACCESS, this table was stored by TCRdb with only in-frame sequences that have V and J called. A share of the clones is absent; for the studies checked, an unresolved V gene accounts for under half, and the remainder has no known explanation. V, J and clone size are those of that table, while D and trimming were read from the DNA. This sample has fewer than 200,000 clones in its table, and over 65% of those were observed once. The ten largest clones add up to roughly 1.9% of the sample.

The clonotype comes from a woman in her twenties or thirties in good health and CMV-seronegative. The V gene is TRBV14 and the J gene is TRBJ2-1, and perhaps TRBD2 as D gene, on 5 matching bases. Sequenced: PBMCs. The CDR3 in this case is CASSQIRGYNEQFF. The sequenced DNA: TGTGCCAGCAGCCAAATCCGGGGCTACAATGAGCAGTTCTTC.